This T cell receptor (beta chain) was sequenced during a study of CXCR3-negative and CXCR3-positive naive CD8 T cells. Whole-study context: Summed over all libraries, TRB reads came to around 130 million, with about 1.5 +/- 0.3 million per library. Study results and limitations: CXCR3 levels fell partly with cryopreservation; most assays relied on fresh PBMCs. TRB CDR3 hydrophobicity was greater in CXCR3-positive naive cells than in CXCR3-negative naive cells.

Naive CD8+ T cells showed CD45RO-CCR7+CD27+CD95-. On this clonotype: Its antigen is still unknown.

The CDR3 spans 12 residues. CDR1 is SEHNR and CDR2 is FQNEAQ in the germline V gene (reference sequence). The libraries of TRB cDNA were prepared using 5' RACE with UMI labels. After re-calling the 5' RACE reads, TCRdb lists one entry per CDR3 protein, DNA absent. The table counts 130,000 to 150,000 distinct CDR3 sequences; roughly 0.28% lies in the top ten. The source of this sequence is a human donor in good health. Some clones in this sample may be carry-over from other donors' samples. V is TRBV7-9 and J is TRBJ2-7. The sample was naive CXCR3+ CD8+ T cells from blood. Subset described: CD45RO-CCR7+CD27+CD95- naive CD8+ T cells expressing CXCR3 (TNR3+). The CDR3 reads CASSFQTYEQYF.